This TCR beta chain is drawn from a study of T-cell reconstitution after alpha-beta-depleted transplantation in children. This CDR3 contains 13 residues. V was pared by 2 bases and J by 5 bases, with 9 bases between. Germline V gene lookup returns CDR1 MGHDK and CDR2 SYGVNS. The table lists this clonotype with many counts. TCRbeta library preparation incorporated unique molecular identifiers. TCRdb ran MiXCR on the PCR reads and lists one entry per CDR3 protein. The sample has around 370,000 distinct CDR3 sequences, around 15% seen once. The chain uses TRBV25-1 and TRBJ1-2; D is unresolved. This TCR was recovered from a male patient aged 2 to 10 who had a stem cell transplant for acute lymphoblastic leukemia, so the T cells may come from the graft donor. The sequenced sample was PBMCs, mostly from graft donor cells, obtained 360 days after TCRalphabeta/CD19-depleted stem cell transplant. The CDR3: CASSEGGLYGYTF. DNA of the CDR3: TGTGCCAGCAGTGAAGGAGGGTTATATGGCTACACCTTC.